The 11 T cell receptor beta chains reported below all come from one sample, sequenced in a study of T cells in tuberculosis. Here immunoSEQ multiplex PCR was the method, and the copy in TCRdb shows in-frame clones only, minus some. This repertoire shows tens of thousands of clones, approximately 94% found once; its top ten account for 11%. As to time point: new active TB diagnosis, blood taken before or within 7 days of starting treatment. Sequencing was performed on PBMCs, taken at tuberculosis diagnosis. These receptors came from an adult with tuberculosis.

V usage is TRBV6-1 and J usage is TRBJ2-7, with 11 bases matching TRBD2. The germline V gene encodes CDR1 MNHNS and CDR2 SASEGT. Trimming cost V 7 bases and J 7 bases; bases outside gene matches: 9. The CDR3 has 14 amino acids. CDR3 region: CASKIAGGPGEQYF. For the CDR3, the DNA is TGTGCCAGCAAAATAGCGGGAGGGCCTGGAGAGCAGTACTTC.

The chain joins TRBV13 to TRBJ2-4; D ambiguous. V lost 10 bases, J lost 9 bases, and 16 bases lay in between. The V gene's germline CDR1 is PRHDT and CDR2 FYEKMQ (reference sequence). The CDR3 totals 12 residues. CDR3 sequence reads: CATGDTEGIQYF. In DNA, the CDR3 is TGTGCCACCGGCGACACAGAAGGCATTCAGTACTTC.

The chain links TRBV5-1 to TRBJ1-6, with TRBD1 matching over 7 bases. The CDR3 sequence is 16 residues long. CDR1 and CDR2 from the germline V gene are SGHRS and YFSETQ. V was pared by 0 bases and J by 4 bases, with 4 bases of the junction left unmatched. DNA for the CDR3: TGCGCCAGCAGCTTGGCCGGGGACAGTTATAATTCACCCCTCCACTTT. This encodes CASSLAGDSYNSPLHF.

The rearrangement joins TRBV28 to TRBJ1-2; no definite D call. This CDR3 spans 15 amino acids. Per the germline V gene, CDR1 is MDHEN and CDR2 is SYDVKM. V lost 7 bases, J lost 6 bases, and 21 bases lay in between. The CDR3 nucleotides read TGTGCCAGCACCTCTGTGGGAGGGCAATGGGATGGCTACACCTTC. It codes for CASTSVGGQWDGYTF.

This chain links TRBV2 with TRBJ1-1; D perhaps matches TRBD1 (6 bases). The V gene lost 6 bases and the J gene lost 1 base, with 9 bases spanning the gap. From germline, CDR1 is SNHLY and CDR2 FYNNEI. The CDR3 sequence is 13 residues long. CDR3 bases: TGTGCCAGCAGGAAGACAGGGAACACTGAAGCTTTCTTT. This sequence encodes CASRKTGNTEAFF.

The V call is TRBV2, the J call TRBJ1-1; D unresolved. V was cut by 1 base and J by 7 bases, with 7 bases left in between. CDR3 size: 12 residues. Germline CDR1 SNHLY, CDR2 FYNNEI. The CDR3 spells CASSEELIEAFF. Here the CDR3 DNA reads TGTGCCAGCAGTGAAGAACTTATTGAAGCTTTCTTT.

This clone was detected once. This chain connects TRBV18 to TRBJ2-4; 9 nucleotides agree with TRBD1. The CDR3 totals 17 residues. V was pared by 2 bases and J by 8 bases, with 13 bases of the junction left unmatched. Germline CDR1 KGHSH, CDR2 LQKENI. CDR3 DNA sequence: TGTGCCAGCTCACCAACAGCGGCCGGGACAGGGACCGACATTCAGTACTTC. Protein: CASSPTAAGTGTDIQYF.

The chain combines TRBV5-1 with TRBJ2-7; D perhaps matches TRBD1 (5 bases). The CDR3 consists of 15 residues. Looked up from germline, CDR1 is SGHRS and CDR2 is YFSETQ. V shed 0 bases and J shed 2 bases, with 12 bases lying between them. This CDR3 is CASSLVGRATYEQYF. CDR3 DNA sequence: TGCGCCAGCAGCTTGGTGGGCAGGGCCACCTACGAGCAGTACTTC.

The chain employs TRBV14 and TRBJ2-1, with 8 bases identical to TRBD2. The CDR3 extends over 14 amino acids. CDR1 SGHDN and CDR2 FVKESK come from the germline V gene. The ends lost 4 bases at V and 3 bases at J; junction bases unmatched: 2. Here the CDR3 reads CASSLSGGYNEQFF. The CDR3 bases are TGTGCCAGCAGCCTGAGCGGGGGCTACAATGAGCAGTTCTTC.

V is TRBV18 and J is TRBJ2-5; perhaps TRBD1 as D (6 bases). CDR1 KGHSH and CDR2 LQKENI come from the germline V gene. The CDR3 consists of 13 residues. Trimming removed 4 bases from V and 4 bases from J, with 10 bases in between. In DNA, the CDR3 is TGTGCCAGCTCACGCAGGGGTGGAGAGACCCAGTACTTC. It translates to CASSRRGGETQYF.

This chain's CDR3 is CASSLGGSWSDTQYF. The CDR3 nucleotides read TGCGCCAGCAGCTTGGGCGGGAGTTGGTCAGATACGCAGTATTTT. V usage is TRBV5-1 and J usage is TRBJ2-3; TRBD2 agrees at 7 bases. V was pared by 0 bases and J by 4 bases, with 5 bases of the junction left unmatched. The CDR3 covers 15 residues. Per germline, CDR1 SGHRS and CDR2 YFSETQ.